Following are 26 T cell receptor beta chains from one sample sequenced in a study of T cell changes during pregnancy in multiple sclerosis. Here immunoSEQ multiplex PCR was the method, and the copy in TCRdb shows in-frame clones only, minus some. The sample holds 60,000 to 75,000 clones; roughly 92% are singletons and the top ten take just under 2%. The sequenced sample was peripheral blood, obtained in the second trimester of pregnancy. Every receptor here comes from a female donor with multiple sclerosis, enrolled in a pregnancy study.

This clone was seen only a few times. V gene TRBV28 combines with J gene TRBJ1-1; D not certain. The germline V and J ends were trimmed by 3 bases and 5 bases, with 10 bases remaining between them. The length of the CDR3 is 13 residues. Germline V gene sequence: CDR1 MDHEN, CDR2 SYDVKM. CDR3 amino acids: CASSFEFKTEAFF. The DNA for the CDR3 is TGTGCCAGCAGTTTCGAGTTTAAAACTGAAGCTTTCTTT. The variable domain in full, with the rest retrieved from reference TRBV28 and TRBJ1-1, is DVKVTQSSRYLVKRTGEKVFLECVQDMDHENMFWYRQDPGLGLRLIYFSYDVKMKEKGDIPEGYSVSREKKERFSLILESASTNQTSMYLCASSFEFKTEAFFGQGTRLTVV.

This chain links TRBV10-2 with TRBJ2-7, with a weak D call TRBD1 (6 bases). Trimming removed 8 bases at V and 3 bases at J, with 14 bases between. Germline values: CDR1 WSHSY, CDR2 SAAADI. The CDR3 covers 13 residues. The CDR3 DNA sequence: TGCGCCAGCGGACTGACAGGTCTCTACGAGCAGTACTTC. Translated, it gives CASGLTGLYEQYF.

The CDR3 reads CASSQDSNSPLHF. DNA of the CDR3: TGCGCCAGCAGCCAAGACAGTAATTCACCCCTCCACTTT. The V gene is TRBV4-3, the J gene TRBJ1-6; D gene uncertain. Germline V gene lookup returns CDR1 LGHNA and CDR2 YSLEER. The CDR3 runs 13 residues. V lost 0 bases to trimming and J lost 6 bases, with 3 bases between them.

The chain employs TRBV12-5 and TRBJ1-2, with TRBD1 matching 7 bases. Germline CDR1 and CDR2: LGHNT and FRNRAP. J was trimmed by 3 bases and V by 5 bases; bases with no gene match: 12. The CDR3 spans 16 residues. CDR3 region: CASGPPAGQDYYGYTF. The CDR3 DNA reads TGTGCTAGTGGTCCCCCCGCAGGACAGGATTACTATGGCTACACCTTC.

The chain couples TRBV7-3 to TRBJ2-1; 7 bases map to TRBD2. J gave up 11 bases and V 0 bases, and 4 bases lay outside the gene matches. The CDR3 is made up of 13 amino acids. Germline-derived CDR1 and CDR2 are SGHTA and FQGTGA. CDR3 in amino acids: CASSLTQGGKQFF. CDR3 bases: TGTGCCAGCAGCTTAACCCAGGGAGGGAAGCAGTTCTTC.

The gene calls are TRBV2 and TRBJ2-7, with TRBD2 matching 8 bases. In germline, CDR1 is SNHLY, CDR2 FYNNEI. The CDR3 contains 16 residues. V was pared by 4 bases and J by 5 bases, with 13 bases of the junction left unmatched. CDR3 sequence reads: CASSVSTGGLRHEQYF. Here the CDR3 DNA reads TGTGCCAGCAGTGTCTCTACGGGAGGGCTCCGCCACGAGCAGTACTTC.

V and J are TRBV28 and TRBJ2-2; TRBD1 aligns across 8 bases. Germline values: CDR1 MDHEN, CDR2 SYDVKM. V lost 5 bases, J lost 0 bases, and 8 bases stayed unmatched. The CDR3 spans 17 residues. The CDR3 is CASSEVRGRPNTGELFF. Written as DNA, the CDR3 is TGTGCCAGCAGTGAGGTCAGGGGGCGCCCGAACACCGGGGAGCTGTTTTTT.

V gene TRBV6-6 combines with J gene TRBJ1-2, with 10 bases aligning to TRBD1. CDR3 length equals 15 residues. J gave up 5 bases and V 5 bases, and 8 bases lay outside the gene matches. Germline V lookup: CDR1 MNHNY, CDR2 SVGAGI (reference sequence). The CDR3 spells CASSRQGAVSYGYTF. CDR3 DNA: TGTGCCAGCAGTCGACAGGGGGCGGTATCTTATGGCTACACCTTC.

The J gene is TRBJ2-7, the V gene TRBV7-2; 7 nucleotides agree with TRBD1. This CDR3 comprises 14 residues. The trim removed 7 bases at V and 3 bases at J, leaving 9 bases unmatched. Germline V gene data show CDR1 as SGHTA and CDR2 as FQGNSA. The CDR3 sequence: CASTSRTGDYEQYF. CDR3 nucleotides: TGTGCCAGCACCTCGAGGACAGGAGACTACGAGCAGTACTTC. Combining the CDR3 with reference TRBV7-2 and TRBJ2-7 gives the whole variable domain GAGVSQSPSNKVTEKGKDVELRCDPISGHTALYWYRQSLGQGLEFLIYFQGNSAPDKSGLPSDRFSAERTGGSVSTLTIQRTQQEDSAVYLCASTSRTGDYEQYFGPGTRLTVT.

The chain combines TRBV9 with TRBJ1-5, with 8 nucleotides matching TRBD1. The V gene's germline CDR1 is SGDLS and CDR2 YYNGEE. After removal of 4 bases from V and 8 bases from J, the junction contained 8 bases not matched to a gene. This CDR3 comprises 14 residues. CDR3 sequence: CASSPGQGLKPQHF. The CDR3, as DNA: TGTGCCAGCAGCCCTGGACAGGGCCTTAAGCCCCAGCATTTT.

This clone was counted a few times. This chain joins TRBV27 and TRBJ2-1, with a weak D call TRBD1 (5 bases). Trimming pared 0 bases from V and 7 bases from J, leaving 7 bases between. The CDR3 has 13 amino acids. CDR1 and CDR2 (germline): MNHEY, SMNVEV (reference sequence). The CDR3 reads CASSLSSGNEQFF. DNA for the CDR3: TGTGCCAGCAGTTTATCCTCAGGGAATGAGCAGTTCTTC.

The gene calls are TRBV29-1 and TRBJ2-7; 8 bases fit TRBD1. The germline gives CDR1 SQVTM, CDR2 ANQGSEA. CDR3 size: 13 residues. V dropped 4 bases and J dropped 2; count of bases not matched to a gene: 4. In DNA, the CDR3 is TGCAGCGTTGGACAGGGGACCGCCTACGAGCAGTACTTC. Translation gives CSVGQGTAYEQYF.

In DNA, the CDR3 is TGTGCCAGCAAGTACAGGGGGCTCACAGATACGCAGTATTTT. Translation: CASKYRGLTDTQYF. This chain joins TRBV2 and TRBJ2-3; TRBD1 matches at 9 bases. The V segment lost 7 bases and the J segment 2 bases; nucleotides outside the gene matches: 4. The V gene's germline CDR1 is SNHLY and CDR2 FYNNEI. This CDR3 is 14 amino acids long.

In this sample, this clone turned up once. For the CDR3, the DNA is TGTGCCAGCAGCCCCAGCTGGGGCCTGAACACTGAAGCTTTCTTT. Protein product: CASSPSWGLNTEAFF. The V gene is TRBV6-5, the J gene TRBJ1-1, with D perhaps TRBD1 (5 bases). Germline CDR1 reads MNHEY; CDR2 reads SVGAGI. Trimming shortened V by 6 bases and J by 0 bases, and 14 bases separated the two germline ends. This CDR3 contains 15 residues.

This chain joins TRBV2 and TRBJ1-4, with no clear D. CDR1 and CDR2 (germline): SNHLY, FYNNEI. The CDR3 extends over 14 amino acids. Trimming removed 4 bases from V and 5 bases from J, with 11 bases in between. The CDR3 region is CASSVRRWNEKLFF. CDR3 sequence (DNA): TGTGCCAGCAGTGTCCGGCGGTGGAATGAAAAACTGTTTTTT.

J is TRBJ2-5 and V is TRBV18; D is ambiguous. V gave up 2 bases and J gave up 2 bases, with 15 bases separating them. Germline V gene data show CDR1 as KGHSH and CDR2 as LQKENI. The CDR3 has 16 residues. CDR3: CASSPLQQPAQETQYF. The CDR3 DNA sequence: TGTGCCAGCTCACCATTACAGCAGCCGGCACAAGAGACCCAGTACTTC.

This clone has a single count. The chain couples TRBV19 to TRBJ1-5; D perhaps matches TRBD1 (5 bases). The CDR3 has 14 amino acids. Trimming left V 1 base short and J 7 bases short, with 11 bases between. The germline V gene encodes CDR1 LNHDA and CDR2 SQIVND (reference sequence). The CDR3 sequence: CASSIGQGYQPQHF. In DNA, the CDR3 is TGTGCCAGTAGTATAGGGCAGGGCTACCAGCCCCAGCATTTT.

V and J are TRBV7-6 and TRBJ2-7, with 7 bases aligning to TRBD2. Germline trimming cut 5 bases from V and 4 bases from J; bases unmatched to any gene: 8. CDR1 and CDR2 (germline): SGHVS, FNYEAQ. There are 14 residues in the CDR3. CDR3 sequence reads: CASSETSLEYEQYF. The CDR3 DNA reads TGTGCCAGCAGCGAGACTAGCTTGGAGTACGAGCAGTACTTC.

V gene TRBV7-9 combines with J gene TRBJ2-7, with 10 bases aligning to TRBD2. The germline V gene encodes CDR1 SEHNR and CDR2 FQNEAQ (reference sequence). The CDR3 is made up of 16 amino acids. V lost 1 base and J lost 3; bases outside the gene matches: 6. The CDR3 nucleotides read TGTGCCAGCAGCTTAGTGTCTAGCGGGGGAAACTACGAGCAGTACTTC. Protein: CASSLVSSGGNYEQYF.

This clone came up a few times. The chain carries TRBV7-2 and TRBJ2-7, with a weak D call TRBD1 (6 bases). The germline gives CDR1 SGHTA, CDR2 FQGNSA. CDR3 length: 11 amino acids. V was cut by 6 bases and J by 6 bases, with 9 bases left in between. CDR3 coding DNA: TGTGCCAGCAGTATCAGGGGCGAGCAGTACTTC. Translation gives CASSIRGEQYF.

This chain links TRBV19 with TRBJ2-7, with D possibly TRBD2 on 5 matching bases. V was pared by 4 bases and J by 2 bases, with 9 bases between. From germline, CDR1 is LNHDA and CDR2 SQIVND (reference sequence). The CDR3 consists of 13 residues. CDR3 sequence (DNA): TGTGCCAGTAGTAGTCCGGGGACCTACGAGCAGTACTTC. Amino acid sequence: CASSSPGTYEQYF.

The chain employs TRBV27 and TRBJ1-4; a weak D match, TRBD1 (6 bases). V lost 4 bases and J 12 bases, leaving 24 bases between the germline ends. Per germline, CDR1 MNHEY and CDR2 SMNVEV (reference sequence). The CDR3 spans 16 residues. The CDR3 DNA sequence: TGTGCCAGCAGTTCCACCGGGGGGGGCCTCGGTACCGAACTGTTTTTT. Translation gives CASSSTGGGLGTELFF.

The rearrangement joins TRBV5-1 to TRBJ1-1; D is uncertain. Germline CDR1 is SGHRS and CDR2 is YFSETQ. The ends were cut back, 2 bases at V and 1 base at J, with 12 bases in the middle. CDR3 size: 15 residues. CDR3 sequence (DNA): TGCGCCAGCAGCTTTCGGTCGTTTAAGAACACTGAAGCTTTCTTT. Protein: CASSFRSFKNTEAFF.

V gene TRBV12-5 combines with J gene TRBJ1-3; 8 bases are shared with TRBD1. V gave up 5 bases and J gave up 0 bases; unmatched junction bases: 9. The CDR3 runs 17 residues. Germline CDR1 reads LGHNT; CDR2 reads FRNRAP. The DNA for the CDR3 is TGTGCTAGTGGTGCGCGCGGACAGGGAAGCTCTGGAAACACCATATATTTT. As protein: CASGARGQGSSGNTIYF. The full variable domain, completed using reference TRBV12-5 and TRBJ1-3, is DARVTQTPRHKVTEMGQEVTMRCQPILGHNTVFWYRQTMMQGLELLAYFRNRAPLDDSGMPKDRFSAEMPDATLATLKIQPSEPRDSAVYFCASGARGQGSSGNTIYFGEGSWLTVV.

This chain connects TRBV6-5 to TRBJ2-1, with 8 positions matching TRBD2. The V segment lost 0 bases and the J segment 9 bases; nucleotides outside the gene matches: 10. The CDR3 covers 16 residues. Germline V gene data show CDR1 as MNHEY and CDR2 as SVGAGI. The CDR3 nucleotides read TGTGCCAGCAGTTACTCGTCCGGACTAGCCTTCACTGAGCAGTTCTTC. It codes for CASSYSSGLAFTEQFF.

The chain employs TRBV19 and TRBJ2-1; TRBD2 matches at 12 bases. The V and J ends lost 3 bases and 0 bases, in that order; junction bases with no gene match: 3. CDR3 length: 17 residues. Germline CDR1 and CDR2: LNHDA and SQIVND (reference sequence). This CDR3 is CASSMGLAGSSYNEQFF. As DNA, the CDR3 is TGTGCCAGTAGTATGGGACTAGCGGGTAGCTCCTACAATGAGCAGTTCTTC. Full variable domain (remainder filled in from reference TRBV19 and TRBJ2-1): DGGITQSPKYLFRKEGQNVTLSCEQNLNHDAMYWYRQDPGQGLRLIYYSQIVNDFQKGDIAEGYSVSREKKESFPLTVTSAQKNPTAFYLCASSMGLAGSSYNEQFFGPGTRLTVL.